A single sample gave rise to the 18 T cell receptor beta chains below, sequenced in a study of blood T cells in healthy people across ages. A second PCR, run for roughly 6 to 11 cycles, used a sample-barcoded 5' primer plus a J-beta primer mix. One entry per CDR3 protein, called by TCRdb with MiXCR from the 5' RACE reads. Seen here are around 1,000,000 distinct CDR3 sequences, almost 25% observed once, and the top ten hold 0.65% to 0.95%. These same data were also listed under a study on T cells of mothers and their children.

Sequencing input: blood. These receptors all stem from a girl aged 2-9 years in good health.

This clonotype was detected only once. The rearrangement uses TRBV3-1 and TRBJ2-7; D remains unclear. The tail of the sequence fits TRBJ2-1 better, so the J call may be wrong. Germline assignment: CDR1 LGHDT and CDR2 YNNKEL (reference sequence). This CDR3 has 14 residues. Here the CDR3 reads CASSQVGPLNEQFF. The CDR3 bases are TGTGCCAGCAGCCAAGTGGGCCCGTTAAATGAGCAGTTCTTC.

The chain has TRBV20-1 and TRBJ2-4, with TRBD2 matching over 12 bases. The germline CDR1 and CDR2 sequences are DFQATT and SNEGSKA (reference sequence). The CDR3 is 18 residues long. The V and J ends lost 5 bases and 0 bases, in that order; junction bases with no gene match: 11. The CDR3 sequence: CSAVGSSGRALAKNIQYF. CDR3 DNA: TGCAGTGCTGTGGGGTCTAGCGGGAGGGCCTTAGCCAAAAACATTCAGTACTTC.

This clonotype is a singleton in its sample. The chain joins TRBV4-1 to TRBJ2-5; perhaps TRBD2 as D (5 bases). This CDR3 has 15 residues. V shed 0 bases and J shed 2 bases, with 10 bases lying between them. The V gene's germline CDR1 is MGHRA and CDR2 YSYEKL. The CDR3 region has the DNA TGCGCCAGCAGCCAAGATAGCGAATTTCAAGAGACCCAGTACTTC. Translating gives CASSQDSEFQETQYF.

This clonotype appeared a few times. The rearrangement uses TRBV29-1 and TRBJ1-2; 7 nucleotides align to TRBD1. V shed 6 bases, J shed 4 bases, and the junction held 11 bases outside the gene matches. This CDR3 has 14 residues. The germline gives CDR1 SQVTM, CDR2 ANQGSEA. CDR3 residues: CSVRLTGRGYGYTF. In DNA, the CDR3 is TGCAGCGTCCGACTGACAGGGCGCGGCTATGGCTACACCTTC.

Here the CDR3 DNA reads TGTGCCAGCAGCACCCGGACAGGGATAGGAGAGACCCAGTACTTC. The encoded protein is CASSTRTGIGETQYF. The chain links TRBV13 to TRBJ2-5, with 8 nucleotides matching TRBD1. The germline CDR1 and CDR2 sequences are PRHDT and FYEKMQ (reference sequence). After removal of 5 bases from V and 4 bases from J, the junction contained 9 bases not matched to a gene. The CDR3 consists of 15 residues.

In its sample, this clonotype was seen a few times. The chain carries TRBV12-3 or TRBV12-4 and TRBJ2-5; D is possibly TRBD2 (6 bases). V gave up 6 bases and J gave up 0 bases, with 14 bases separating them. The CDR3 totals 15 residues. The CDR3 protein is CASRIGGANQETQYF. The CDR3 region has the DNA TGTGCCAGCAGGATAGGAGGGGCCAACCAAGAGACCCAGTACTTC.

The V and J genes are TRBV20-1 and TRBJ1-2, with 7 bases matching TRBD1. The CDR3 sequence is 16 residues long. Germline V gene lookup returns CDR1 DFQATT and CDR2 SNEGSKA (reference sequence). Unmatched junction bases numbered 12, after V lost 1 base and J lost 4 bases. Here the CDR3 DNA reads TGCAGTGCTAGAGGACAGGGATCCCGAGAGTTCTATGGCTACACCTTC. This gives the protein CSARGQGSREFYGYTF.

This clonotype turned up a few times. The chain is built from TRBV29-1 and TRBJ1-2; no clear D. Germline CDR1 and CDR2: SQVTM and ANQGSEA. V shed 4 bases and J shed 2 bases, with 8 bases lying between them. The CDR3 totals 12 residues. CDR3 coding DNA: TGCAGCGTTGCATCGGCCAACTATGGCTACACCTTC. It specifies CSVASANYGYTF.

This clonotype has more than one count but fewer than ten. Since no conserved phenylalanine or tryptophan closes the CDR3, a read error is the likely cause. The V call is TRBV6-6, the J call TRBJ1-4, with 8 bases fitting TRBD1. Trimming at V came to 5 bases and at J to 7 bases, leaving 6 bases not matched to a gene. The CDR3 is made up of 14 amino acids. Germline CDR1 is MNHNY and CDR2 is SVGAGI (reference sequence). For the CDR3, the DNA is TGTGCCAGCAGTACCAGGGGGCCAGGTGAAAAACTGTTTCTT. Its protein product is CASSTRGPGEKLFL.

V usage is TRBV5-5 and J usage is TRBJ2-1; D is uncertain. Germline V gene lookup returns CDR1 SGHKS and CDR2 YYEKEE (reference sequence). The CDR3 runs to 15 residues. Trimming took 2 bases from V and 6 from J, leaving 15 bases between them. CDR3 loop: CASSLVHRPPNEQFF. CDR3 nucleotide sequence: TGTGCCAGCAGCTTAGTCCATAGGCCCCCCAATGAGCAGTTCTTC.

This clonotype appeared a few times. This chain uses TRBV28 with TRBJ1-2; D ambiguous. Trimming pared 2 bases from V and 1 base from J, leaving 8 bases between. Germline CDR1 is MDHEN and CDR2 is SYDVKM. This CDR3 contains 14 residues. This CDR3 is CASSLTASNYGYTF. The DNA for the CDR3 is TGTGCCAGCAGTTTAACGGCCAGTAACTATGGCTACACCTTC.

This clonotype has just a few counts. CDR3 sequence reads: CAISESRLGSNQPQHF. CDR3 nucleotide sequence: TGTGCCATCAGTGAGTCAAGGTTGGGTAGCAATCAGCCCCAGCATTTT. The chain uses TRBV10-3 and TRBJ1-5, with D hard to call. The germline V gene has CDR1 ENHRY and CDR2 SYGVKD. V lost 0 bases and J 0 bases, leaving 9 bases between the germline ends. This CDR3 is built from 16 residues.

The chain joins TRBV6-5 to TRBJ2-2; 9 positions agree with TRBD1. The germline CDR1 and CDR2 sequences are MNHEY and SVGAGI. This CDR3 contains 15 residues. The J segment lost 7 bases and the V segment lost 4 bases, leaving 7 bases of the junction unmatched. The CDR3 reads CASSLTGGAGGELFF. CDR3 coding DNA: TGTGCCAGCAGTTTAACAGGGGGCGCAGGCGGGGAGCTGTTTTTT.

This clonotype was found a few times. As DNA, the CDR3 is TGTGCCACCAGCATATGGGCAGGCTACGAGCAGTACTTC. Protein sequence: CATSIWAGYEQYF. This chain links TRBV15 with TRBJ2-7, with unresolved D. Germline V CDR1 and CDR2: LNHNV, YYDKDF (reference sequence). V was trimmed by 4 bases and J by 3 bases, leaving 10 bases between them. CDR3 size: 13 residues.

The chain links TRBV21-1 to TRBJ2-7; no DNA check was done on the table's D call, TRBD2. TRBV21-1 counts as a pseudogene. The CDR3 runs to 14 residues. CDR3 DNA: TGTGCCAGCAGCAAGAGGGCAGGACTCTACGAGCAGTACTTC. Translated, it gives CASSKRAGLYEQYF.

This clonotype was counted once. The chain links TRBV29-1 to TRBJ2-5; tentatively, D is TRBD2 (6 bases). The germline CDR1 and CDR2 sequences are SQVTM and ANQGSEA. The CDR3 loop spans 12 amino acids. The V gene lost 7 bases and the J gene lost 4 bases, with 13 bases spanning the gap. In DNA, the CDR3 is TGCAGCGCATACGACGGGAGAGAGACCCAGTACTTC. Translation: CSAYDGRETQYF.

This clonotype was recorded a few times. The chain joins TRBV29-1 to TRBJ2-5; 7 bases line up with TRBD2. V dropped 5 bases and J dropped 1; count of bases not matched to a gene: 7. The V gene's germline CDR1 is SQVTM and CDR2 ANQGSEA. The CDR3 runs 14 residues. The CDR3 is CSVSGDYSQETQYF. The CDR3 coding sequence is TGCAGCGTTTCCGGGGACTATTCCCAAGAGACCCAGTACTTC.

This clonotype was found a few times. CDR3: CASSQKTGVEQYF. The CDR3 DNA follows: TGTGCCAGCAGCCAAAAGACAGGGGTCGAGCAGTACTTC. J is TRBJ2-7 and V is TRBV14, with 8 positions matching TRBD1. The germline V gene encodes CDR1 SGHDN and CDR2 FVKESK. V was clipped by 2 bases and J by 6 bases; unmatched bases: 3. The CDR3 length is 13 residues.